This T cell receptor (beta chain) was documented in a study of blood T cells in healthy people across ages. The sample, approximately 11 milliliters of peripheral blood, was drawn from each donor. Through a sample-barcoded 5' primer and a J-beta primer mix, a second PCR was run for roughly 6 to 12 cycles. MiXCR was run by TCRdb on the 5' RACE reads, yielding one entry per CDR3 protein. The sample contains some 710,000 distinct CDR3 sequences, 22% of which appear only once. V trimming: 1 base; J trimming: 4 bases; junction bases outside the gene matches: 14. Germline lookup yields CDR1 SGHDN and CDR2 FVKESK. CDR3 length: 19 amino acids.

The sequence came from a man between 70 and 80 years old in good health. Sequenced: blood. The chain combines TRBV14 with TRBJ2-1; 9 bases match TRBD2. The CDR3 region has the DNA TGTGCCAGCAGCCAAGTGGGCCTAGCGGGGCCCCAAATTTACAATGAGCAGTTCTTC. Its translation: CASSQVGLAGPQIYNEQFF.